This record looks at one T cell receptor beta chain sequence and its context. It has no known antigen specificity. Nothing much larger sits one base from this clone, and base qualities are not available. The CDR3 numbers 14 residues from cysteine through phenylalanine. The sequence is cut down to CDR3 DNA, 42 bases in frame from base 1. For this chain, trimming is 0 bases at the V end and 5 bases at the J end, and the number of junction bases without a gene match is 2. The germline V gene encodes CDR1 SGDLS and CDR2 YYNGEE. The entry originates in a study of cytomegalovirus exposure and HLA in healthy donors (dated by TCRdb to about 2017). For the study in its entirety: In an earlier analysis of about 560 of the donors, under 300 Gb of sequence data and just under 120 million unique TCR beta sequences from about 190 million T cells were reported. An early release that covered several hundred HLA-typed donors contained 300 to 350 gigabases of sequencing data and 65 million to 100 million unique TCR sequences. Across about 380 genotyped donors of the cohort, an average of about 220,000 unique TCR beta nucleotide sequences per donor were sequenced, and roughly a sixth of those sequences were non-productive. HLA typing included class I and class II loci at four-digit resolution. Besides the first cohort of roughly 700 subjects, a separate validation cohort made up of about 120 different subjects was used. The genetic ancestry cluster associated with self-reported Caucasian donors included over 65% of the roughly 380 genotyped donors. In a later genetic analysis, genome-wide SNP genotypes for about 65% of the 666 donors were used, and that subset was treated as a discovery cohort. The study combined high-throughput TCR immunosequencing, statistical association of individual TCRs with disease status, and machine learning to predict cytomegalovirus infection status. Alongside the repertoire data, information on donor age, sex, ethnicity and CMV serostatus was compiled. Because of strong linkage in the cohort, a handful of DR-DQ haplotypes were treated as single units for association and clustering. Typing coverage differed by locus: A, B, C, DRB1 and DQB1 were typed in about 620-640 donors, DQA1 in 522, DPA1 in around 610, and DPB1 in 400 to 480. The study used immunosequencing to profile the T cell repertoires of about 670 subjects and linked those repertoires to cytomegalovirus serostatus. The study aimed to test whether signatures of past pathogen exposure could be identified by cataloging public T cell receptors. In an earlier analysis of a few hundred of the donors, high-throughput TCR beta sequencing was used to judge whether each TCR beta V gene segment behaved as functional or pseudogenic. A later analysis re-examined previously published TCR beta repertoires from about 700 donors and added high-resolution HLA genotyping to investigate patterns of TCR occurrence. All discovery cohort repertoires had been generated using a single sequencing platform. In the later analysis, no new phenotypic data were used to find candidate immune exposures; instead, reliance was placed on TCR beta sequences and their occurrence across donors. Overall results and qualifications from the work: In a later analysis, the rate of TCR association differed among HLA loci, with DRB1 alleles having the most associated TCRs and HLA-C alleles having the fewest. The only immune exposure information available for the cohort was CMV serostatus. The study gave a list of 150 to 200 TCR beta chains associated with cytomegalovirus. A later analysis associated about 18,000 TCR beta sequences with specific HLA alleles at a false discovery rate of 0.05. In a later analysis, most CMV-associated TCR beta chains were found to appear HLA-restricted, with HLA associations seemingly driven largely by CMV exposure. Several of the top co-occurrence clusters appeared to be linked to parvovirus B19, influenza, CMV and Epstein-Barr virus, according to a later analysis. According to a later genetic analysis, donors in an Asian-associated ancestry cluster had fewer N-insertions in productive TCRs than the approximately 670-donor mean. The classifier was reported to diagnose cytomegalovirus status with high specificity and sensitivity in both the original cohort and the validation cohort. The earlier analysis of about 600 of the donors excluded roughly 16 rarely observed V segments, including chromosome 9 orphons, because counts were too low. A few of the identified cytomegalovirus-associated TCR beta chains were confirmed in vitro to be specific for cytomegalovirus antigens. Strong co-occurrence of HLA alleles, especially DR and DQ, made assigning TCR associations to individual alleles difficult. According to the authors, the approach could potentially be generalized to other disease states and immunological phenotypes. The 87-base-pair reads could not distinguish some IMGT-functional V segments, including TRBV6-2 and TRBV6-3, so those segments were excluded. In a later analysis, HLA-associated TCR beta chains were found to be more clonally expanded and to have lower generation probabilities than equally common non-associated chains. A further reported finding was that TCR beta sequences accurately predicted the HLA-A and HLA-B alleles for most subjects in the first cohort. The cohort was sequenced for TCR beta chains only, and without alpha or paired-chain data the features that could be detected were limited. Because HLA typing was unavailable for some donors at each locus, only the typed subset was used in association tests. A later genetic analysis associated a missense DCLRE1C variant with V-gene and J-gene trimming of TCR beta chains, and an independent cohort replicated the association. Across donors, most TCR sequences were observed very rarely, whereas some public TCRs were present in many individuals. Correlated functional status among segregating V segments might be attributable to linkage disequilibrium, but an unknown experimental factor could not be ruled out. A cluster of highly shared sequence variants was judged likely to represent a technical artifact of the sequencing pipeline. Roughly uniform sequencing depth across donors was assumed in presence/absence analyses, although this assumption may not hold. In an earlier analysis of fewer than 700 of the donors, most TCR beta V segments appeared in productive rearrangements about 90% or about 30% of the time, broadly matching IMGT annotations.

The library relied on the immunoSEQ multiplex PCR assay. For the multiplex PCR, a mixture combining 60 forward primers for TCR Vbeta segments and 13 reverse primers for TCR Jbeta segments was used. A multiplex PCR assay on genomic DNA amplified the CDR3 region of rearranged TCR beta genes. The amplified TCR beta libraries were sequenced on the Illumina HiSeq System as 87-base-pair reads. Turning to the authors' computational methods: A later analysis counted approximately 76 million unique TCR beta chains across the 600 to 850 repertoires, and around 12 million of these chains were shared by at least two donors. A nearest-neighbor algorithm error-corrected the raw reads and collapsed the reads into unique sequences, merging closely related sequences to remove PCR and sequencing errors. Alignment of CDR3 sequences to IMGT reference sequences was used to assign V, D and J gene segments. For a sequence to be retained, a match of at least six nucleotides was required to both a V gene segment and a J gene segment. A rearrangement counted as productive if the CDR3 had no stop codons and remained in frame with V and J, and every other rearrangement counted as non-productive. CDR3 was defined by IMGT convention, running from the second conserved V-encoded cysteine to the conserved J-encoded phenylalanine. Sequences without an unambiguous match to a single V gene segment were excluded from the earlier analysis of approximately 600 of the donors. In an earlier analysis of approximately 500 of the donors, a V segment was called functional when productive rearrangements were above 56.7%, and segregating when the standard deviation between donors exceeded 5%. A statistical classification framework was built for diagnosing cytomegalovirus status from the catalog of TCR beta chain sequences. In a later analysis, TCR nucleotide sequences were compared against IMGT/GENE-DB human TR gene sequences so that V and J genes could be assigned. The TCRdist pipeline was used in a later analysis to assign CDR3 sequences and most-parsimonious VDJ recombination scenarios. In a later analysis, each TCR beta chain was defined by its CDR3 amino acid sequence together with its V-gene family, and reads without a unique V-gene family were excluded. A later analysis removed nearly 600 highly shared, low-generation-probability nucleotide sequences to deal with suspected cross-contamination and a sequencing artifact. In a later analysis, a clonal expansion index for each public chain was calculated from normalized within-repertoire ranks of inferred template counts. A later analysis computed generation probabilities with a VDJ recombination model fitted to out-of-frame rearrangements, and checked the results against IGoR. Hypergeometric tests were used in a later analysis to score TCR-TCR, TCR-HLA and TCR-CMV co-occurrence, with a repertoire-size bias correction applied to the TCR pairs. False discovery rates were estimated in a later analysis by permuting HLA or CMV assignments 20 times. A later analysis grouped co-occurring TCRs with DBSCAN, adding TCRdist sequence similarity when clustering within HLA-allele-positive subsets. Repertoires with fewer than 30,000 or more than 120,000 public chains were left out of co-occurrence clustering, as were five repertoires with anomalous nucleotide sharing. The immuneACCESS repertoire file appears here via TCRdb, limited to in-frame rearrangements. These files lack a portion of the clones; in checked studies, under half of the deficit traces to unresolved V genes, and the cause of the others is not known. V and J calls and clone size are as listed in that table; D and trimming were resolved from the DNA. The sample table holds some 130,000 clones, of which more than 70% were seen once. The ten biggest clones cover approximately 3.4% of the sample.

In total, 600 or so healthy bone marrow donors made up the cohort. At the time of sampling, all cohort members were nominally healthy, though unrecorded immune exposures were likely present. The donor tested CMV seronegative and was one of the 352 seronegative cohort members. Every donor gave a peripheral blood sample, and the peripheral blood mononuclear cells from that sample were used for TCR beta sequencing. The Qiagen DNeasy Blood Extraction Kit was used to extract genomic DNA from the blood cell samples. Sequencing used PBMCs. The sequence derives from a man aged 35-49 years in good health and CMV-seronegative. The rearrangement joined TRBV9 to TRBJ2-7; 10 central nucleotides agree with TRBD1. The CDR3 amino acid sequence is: CASSVVGTGDEQYF. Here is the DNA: TGTGCCAGCAGCGTAGTAGGGACAGGGGACGAGCAGTACTTC.